Detailed here is one T cell receptor (beta chain). The antigen it recognizes is unknown. The input lacks base qualities; no much larger clone sits a single base away. These data come from a study of cytomegalovirus exposure and HLA in healthy donors (dated by TCRdb to 2017 to 2019). In the study overall: An earlier analysis of approximately 640 of the donors reported about 290 Gb of sequence data and 100 million to 130 million unique TCR beta sequences from 150 million to 200 million T cells. An early release covering roughly 600 HLA-typed donors comprised about 320 gigabases of sequencing data and approximately 85 million unique TCR sequences. Among the roughly 370 genotyped donors, about 83% belonged to the genetic ancestry cluster associated with self-reported Caucasian donors. The aim of the study was to test whether cataloging public T cell receptors could identify signatures of past pathogen exposure. The study profiled the T cell repertoires of hundreds of subjects by immunosequencing and related them to cytomegalovirus serostatus. Along with the approximately 700-subject first cohort, a separate validation cohort of 120 different subjects was used. To predict cytomegalovirus infection status, the study brought together high-throughput TCR immunosequencing, statistical association of individual TCRs with disease status, and machine learning. To study patterns of TCR occurrence, a later analysis re-analyzed previously published TCR beta repertoires from around 660 donors and added high-resolution HLA genotyping. Rather than using new phenotypic data, the later analysis identified candidate immune exposures from TCR beta sequences and from how often those sequences occurred across donors. In an earlier analysis of 587 of the donors, high-throughput TCR beta sequencing was used to judge whether each TCR beta V gene segment behaved as functional or pseudogenic. Donor age, sex, ethnicity and CMV serostatus were compiled together with the repertoire data. In a later genetic analysis, genome-wide SNP genotypes for about 55% of the roughly 700 donors were used, and that subset was treated as a discovery cohort. All discovery cohort repertoires had been generated on a single sequencing platform. HLA typing covered class I and class II loci at four-digit resolution. The number of donors typed differed by locus, with about 629-640 for A, B, C, DRB1 and DQB1, more than 500 for DQA1, 600 to 610 for DPA1, and around 450 for DPB1. Roughly 5 DR-DQ haplotypes were handled as single units for association and clustering, since linkage in the cohort was strong. Among some 400 genotyped donors of the cohort, an average of approximately 240,000 unique TCR beta nucleotide sequences were sequenced per donor, roughly 20% of them non-productive. Overall study outcomes, separate from this receptor: In a later analysis, TCR association rates were found to vary across HLA loci, with the most associated TCRs seen for DRB1 alleles and the fewest for HLA-C alleles. Linkage disequilibrium might explain the correlated functional status among segregating V segments, but an unknown experimental factor could not be excluded. Because some donors lacked HLA typing at each locus, the association tests relied only on the typed subset. Because the 87-base-pair reads could not distinguish some IMGT-functional V segments, including TRBV6-2 and TRBV6-3, those segments were excluded. In vitro tests confirmed that a few of the cytomegalovirus-associated TCR beta chains recognize cytomegalovirus antigens. Only TCR beta chains were sequenced in this cohort, and the absence of alpha or paired-chain data limited detectable features. In a later analysis, most CMV-associated TCR beta chains were found to appear HLA-restricted, with HLA associations seemingly driven largely by CMV exposure. A later genetic analysis associated a missense DCLRE1C variant with V-gene and J-gene trimming of TCR beta chains, and an independent cohort replicated the association. In a later analysis, HLA-associated TCR beta chains were found to be more clonally expanded and to have lower generation probabilities than equally common non-associated chains. A further reported finding was that TCR beta sequences accurately predicted the HLA-A and HLA-B alleles for most subjects in the first cohort. In a later analysis, several top co-occurrence clusters were reported to appear linked to parvovirus B19, influenza, CMV and Epstein-Barr virus. When HLA alleles, especially DR and DQ, strongly co-occurred, attributing TCR associations to individual alleles was difficult. The sequencing pipeline was judged likely to have produced a cluster of highly shared sequence variants as a technical artifact. In a later genetic analysis, fewer N-insertions in productive TCRs were reported among donors in an Asian-associated ancestry cluster than the approximately 710-donor mean. In both the original and validation cohorts, the classifier was reported to diagnose cytomegalovirus status with high specificity and sensitivity. Sequencing depth was assumed to be roughly uniform across donors in the presence/absence analyses, though that assumption may not hold. A later analysis associated some 17,000 TCR beta sequences with specific HLA alleles at a false discovery rate of 0.05. The only immune exposure information available for the cohort was CMV serostatus. According to the authors, the approach could potentially be generalized to other disease states and immunological phenotypes. Broadly in line with IMGT annotations, most TCR beta V segments showed up in productive rearrangements about 90% or about 30% of the time in an earlier analysis of some 590 of the donors. A total of 150 to 200 TCR beta chains were listed by the study as associated with cytomegalovirus. Most TCR sequences were seen in very few donors, while some public TCRs were found in many individuals. Because counts were too low, seventeen rarely observed V segments, including chromosome 9 orphons, were excluded from the earlier analysis of around 640 of the donors.

The CDR3, cysteine through phenylalanine, is 12 amino acids long. CDR3 DNA only is kept here, 36 bases in frame from base 1. CDR1 and CDR2 are read off the germline V gene (reference sequence) as MNHNY and SVGAGI. Trimming removed 0 bases from V and 5 bases from J, leaving 4 bases between the germline ends. Preparation of the library involved the immunoSEQ multiplex PCR assay. For the multiplex PCR, a mixture combining 60 forward primers for TCR Vbeta segments and 13 reverse primers for TCR Jbeta segments was used. The CDR3 region of rearranged TCR beta genes was amplified from genomic DNA with a multiplex PCR assay. On the Illumina HiSeq System, the amplified TCR beta libraries were sequenced as 87-base-pair reads. The published analysis was carried out like this. In a later analysis, tens of millions of unique TCR beta chains were counted across the 500 to 850 repertoires, and roughly 11 million of these chains were shared by at least two donors. To remove PCR and sequencing errors, raw reads were error-corrected and collapsed into unique sequences using a nearest-neighbor algorithm that merged closely related sequences. V, D and J gene segments were assigned by aligning CDR3 sequences to IMGT reference sequences. For a sequence to be retained, at least a six-nucleotide match to both a V gene segment and a J gene segment was required. A rearrangement was called productive if the CDR3 had no stop codons and remained in frame with V and J, and every other rearrangement was called non-productive. CDR3 was defined according to IMGT convention as the region running from the second conserved V-encoded cysteine to the conserved J-encoded phenylalanine. The earlier analysis of 587 of the donors excluded sequences that lacked an unambiguous match to a single V gene segment. An earlier analysis of 587 of the donors called V segments functional above 56.7% productive rearrangements and segregating when the between-donor standard deviation exceeded 5%. A statistical classification framework was built to diagnose cytomegalovirus status from the catalog of TCR beta chain sequences. V and J gene assignment, in a later analysis, came from comparing TCR nucleotide sequences with IMGT/GENE-DB human TR gene sequences. The TCRdist pipeline was used in a later analysis to assign CDR3 sequences and most-parsimonious VDJ recombination scenarios. In a later analysis, every TCR beta chain was defined by the combination of its CDR3 amino acid sequence and its V-gene family, and reads without a unique V-gene family were dropped. In a later analysis, 500 to 700 highly shared, low-generation-probability nucleotide sequences were removed to address suspected cross-contamination and a sequencing artifact. In a later analysis, a clonal expansion index was calculated for each public chain from normalized within-repertoire ranks of inferred template counts. A later analysis computed generation probabilities with a VDJ recombination model fitted to out-of-frame rearrangements, and checked the results against IGoR. In a later analysis, hypergeometric tests were used to score TCR-TCR, TCR-HLA and TCR-CMV co-occurrence, with a repertoire-size bias correction applied to TCR pairs. In a later analysis, false discovery rates were estimated by permuting HLA or CMV assignments 20 times. A later analysis grouped co-occurring TCRs with DBSCAN, adding TCRdist sequence similarity when clustering within HLA-allele-positive subsets. Repertoires with fewer than 30,000 or more than 120,000 public chains, plus five repertoires with anomalous nucleotide sharing, were excluded from co-occurrence clustering. The clones in this table, taken by TCRdb from immuneACCESS, are in-frame only. Not every clone is retained; where verified, under half of the shortfall comes from an unresolved V gene, and the cause of the rest is unknown. D and trimming come from the DNA, and the V and J calls and clone size come from that table. In all, the sample holds about 150,000 clones, and around 67% of those were seen once. The top ten constitute roughly 4.5% of the sample.

The cohort consisted of fewer than 700 healthy bone marrow donors. All cohort members were sampled while nominally healthy, although unrecorded immune exposures were likely present. The donor was CMV seropositive and belonged to the group of 250 to 300 seropositive cohort members. Each donor provided a peripheral blood sample, and peripheral blood mononuclear cells were used for TCR beta sequencing. The Qiagen DNeasy Blood Extraction Kit was used to extract genomic DNA from the blood cell samples. This clonotype originated in a man aged 18 to 29 in good health and CMV-seropositive. The sample consisted of PBMCs. The rearrangement joined TRBV6-6 to TRBJ2-5; the D gene cannot be named for sure. The CDR3 sequence is CASSYSGETQYF. The DNA sequence reads TGTGCCAGCAGTTACTCCGGGGAGACCCAGTACTTC.